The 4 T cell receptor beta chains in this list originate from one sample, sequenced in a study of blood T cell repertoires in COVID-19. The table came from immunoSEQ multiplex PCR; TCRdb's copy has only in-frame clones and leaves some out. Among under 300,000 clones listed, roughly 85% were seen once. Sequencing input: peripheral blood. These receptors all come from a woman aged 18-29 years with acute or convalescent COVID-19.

CDR3: CASSLPTSSYNEQFF. The DNA for the CDR3 is TGCGCCAGCAGCTTGCCTACGAGCTCCTACAATGAGCAGTTCTTC. The chain employs TRBV5-1 and TRBJ2-1, with no clear D. The CDR3 has 15 residues. Trimming took 1 base from V and 0 from J, leaving 8 bases between them. Germline lookup yields CDR1 SGHRS and CDR2 YFSETQ.

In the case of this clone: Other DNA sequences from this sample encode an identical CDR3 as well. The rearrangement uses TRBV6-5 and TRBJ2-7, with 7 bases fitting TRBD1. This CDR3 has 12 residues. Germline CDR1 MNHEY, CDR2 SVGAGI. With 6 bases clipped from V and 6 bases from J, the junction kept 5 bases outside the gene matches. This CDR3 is CASSRTGGEQYF. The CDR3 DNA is TGTGCCAGCAGCCGGACAGGAGGCGAGCAGTACTTC.

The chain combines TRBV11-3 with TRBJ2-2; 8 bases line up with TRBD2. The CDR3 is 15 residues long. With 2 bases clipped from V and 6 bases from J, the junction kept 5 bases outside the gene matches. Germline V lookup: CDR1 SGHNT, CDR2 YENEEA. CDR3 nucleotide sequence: TGTGCCAGCAGCTTAAGCGGGAGTCGATCCGGGGAGCTGTTTTTT. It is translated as CASSLSGSRSGELFF.

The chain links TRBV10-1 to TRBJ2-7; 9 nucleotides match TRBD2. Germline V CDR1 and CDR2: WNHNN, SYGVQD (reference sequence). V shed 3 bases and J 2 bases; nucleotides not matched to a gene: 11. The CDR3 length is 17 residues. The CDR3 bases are TGCGCCAGCAGTGACCAGCTAGCGGGACACTCCACCTACGAGCAGTACTTC. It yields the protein CASSDQLAGHSTYEQYF.